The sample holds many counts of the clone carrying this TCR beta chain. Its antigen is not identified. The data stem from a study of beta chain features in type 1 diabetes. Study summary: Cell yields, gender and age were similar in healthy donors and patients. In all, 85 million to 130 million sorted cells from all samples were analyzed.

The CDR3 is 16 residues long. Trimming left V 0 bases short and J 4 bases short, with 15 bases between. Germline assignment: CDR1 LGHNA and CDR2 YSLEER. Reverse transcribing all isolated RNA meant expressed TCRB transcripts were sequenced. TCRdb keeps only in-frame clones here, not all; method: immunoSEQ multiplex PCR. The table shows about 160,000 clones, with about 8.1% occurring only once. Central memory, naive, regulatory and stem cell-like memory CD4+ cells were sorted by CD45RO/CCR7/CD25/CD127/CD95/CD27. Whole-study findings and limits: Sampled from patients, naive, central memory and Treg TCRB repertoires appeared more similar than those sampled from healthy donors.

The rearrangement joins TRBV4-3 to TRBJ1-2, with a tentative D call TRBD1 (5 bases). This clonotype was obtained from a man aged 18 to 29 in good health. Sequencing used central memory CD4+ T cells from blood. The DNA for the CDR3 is TGCGCCAGCAGCCAAGATGCCCAGGGTCACGCCTATGGCTACACCTTC. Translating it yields CASSQDAQGHAYGYTF.